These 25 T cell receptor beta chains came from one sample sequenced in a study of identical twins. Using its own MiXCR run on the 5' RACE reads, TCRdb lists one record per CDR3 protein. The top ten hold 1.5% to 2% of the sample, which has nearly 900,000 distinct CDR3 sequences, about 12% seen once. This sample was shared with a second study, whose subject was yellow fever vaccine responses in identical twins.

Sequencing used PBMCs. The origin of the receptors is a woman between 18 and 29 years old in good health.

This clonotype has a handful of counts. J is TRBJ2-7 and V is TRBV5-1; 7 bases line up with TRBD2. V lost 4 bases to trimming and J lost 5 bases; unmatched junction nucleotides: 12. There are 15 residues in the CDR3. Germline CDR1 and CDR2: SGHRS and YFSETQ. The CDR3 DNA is TGCGCCAGCAGCCCAATACCGACAGCGGGGAACGAGCAGTACTTC. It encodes CASSPIPTAGNEQYF.

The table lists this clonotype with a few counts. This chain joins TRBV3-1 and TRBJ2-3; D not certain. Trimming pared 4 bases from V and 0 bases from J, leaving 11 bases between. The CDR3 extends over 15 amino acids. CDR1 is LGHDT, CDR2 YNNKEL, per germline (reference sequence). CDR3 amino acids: CASSPRPRSTDTQYF. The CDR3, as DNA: TGTGCCAGCAGCCCTAGGCCTAGGAGCACAGATACGCAGTATTTT.

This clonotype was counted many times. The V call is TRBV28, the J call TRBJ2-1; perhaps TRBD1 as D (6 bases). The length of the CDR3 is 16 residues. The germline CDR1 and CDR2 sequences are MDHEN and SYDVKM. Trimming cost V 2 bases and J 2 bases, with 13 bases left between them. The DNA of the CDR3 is TGTGCCAGCAGTTTAACTGGGGCAGGGGCCTACAATGAGCAGTTCTTC. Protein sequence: CASSLTGAGAYNEQFF.

This CDR3 is CASAEGTAAFYGYTF. The CDR3 DNA sequence: TGCGCCAGCGCCGAAGGGACAGCCGCGTTCTATGGCTACACCTTC. This chain connects TRBV5-1 to TRBJ1-2; 7 nucleotides agree with TRBD1. Germline V gene data show CDR1 as SGHRS and CDR2 as YFSETQ. The CDR3 runs 15 residues. With V trimmed by 7 bases and J by 4 bases, 13 bases remained unmatched. The variable domain in full, completed from reference TRBV5-1 and TRBJ1-2, reads KAGVTQTPRYLIKTRGQQVTLSCSPISGHRSVSWYQQTPGQGLQFLFEYFSETQRNKGNFPGRFSGRQFSNSRSEMNVSTLELGDSALYLCASAEGTAAFYGYTFGSGTRLTVV.

The CDR3 spells CASSHPHDTQHAGYTF. As DNA, the CDR3 is TGCGCCAGCAGTCACCCTCACGACACCCAGCACGCTGGCTACACCTTC. V usage is TRBV23-1 and J usage is TRBJ1-2; D remains unclear. TRBV23-1 is given ORF status, its function remaining uncertain. This CDR3 has 16 amino acids. V was cut by 3 bases and J by 7 bases, with 21 bases left in between.

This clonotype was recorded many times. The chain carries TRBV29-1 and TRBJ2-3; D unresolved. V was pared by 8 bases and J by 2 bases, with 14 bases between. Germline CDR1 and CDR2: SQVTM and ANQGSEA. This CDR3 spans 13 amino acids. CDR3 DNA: TGCAGCAACCACGACTTGAACACAGATACGCAGTATTTT. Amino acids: CSNHDLNTDTQYF.

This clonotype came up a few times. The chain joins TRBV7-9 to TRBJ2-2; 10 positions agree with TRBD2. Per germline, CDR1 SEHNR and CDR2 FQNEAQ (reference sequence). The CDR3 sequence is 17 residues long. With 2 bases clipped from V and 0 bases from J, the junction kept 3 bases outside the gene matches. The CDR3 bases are TGTGCCAGCAGCTTACTAGCGGGGGCCGCGAACACCGGGGAGCTGTTTTTT. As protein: CASSLLAGAANTGELFF.

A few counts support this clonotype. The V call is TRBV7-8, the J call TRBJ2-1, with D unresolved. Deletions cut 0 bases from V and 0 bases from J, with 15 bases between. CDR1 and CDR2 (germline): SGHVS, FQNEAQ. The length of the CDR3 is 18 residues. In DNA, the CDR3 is TGTGCCAGCAGCTTAGCTCTTATGCGCGCAAGCTCCTACAATGAGCAGTTCTTC. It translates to CASSLALMRASSYNEQFF.

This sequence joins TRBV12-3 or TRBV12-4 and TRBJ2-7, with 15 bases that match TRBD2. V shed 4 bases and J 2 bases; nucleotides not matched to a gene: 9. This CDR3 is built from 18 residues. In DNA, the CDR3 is TGTGCCAGCAGTTCTAAAGGACTAGCGGGAGGGTGGGCCTACGAGCAGTACTTC. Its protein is CASSSKGLAGGWAYEQYF.

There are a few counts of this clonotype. As DNA, the CDR3 is TGTGCCAGCAGGCGACTAGCGGGGGACACCGGGGAGCTGTTTTTT. Translated: CASRRLAGDTGELFF. This chain connects TRBV12-3 or TRBV12-4 to TRBJ2-2, with 12 bases that match TRBD2. V shed 6 bases, J shed 3 bases, and the junction held 2 bases outside the gene matches. CDR3 length: 15 residues.

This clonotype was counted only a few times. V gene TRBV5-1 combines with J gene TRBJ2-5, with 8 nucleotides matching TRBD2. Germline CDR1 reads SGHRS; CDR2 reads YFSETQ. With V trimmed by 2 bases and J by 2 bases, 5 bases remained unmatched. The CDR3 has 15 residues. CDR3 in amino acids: CASSFSGGGQETQYF. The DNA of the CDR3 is TGCGCCAGCAGCTTCTCGGGAGGGGGTCAAGAGACCCAGTACTTC. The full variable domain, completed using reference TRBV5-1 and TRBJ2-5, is KAGVTQTPRYLIKTRGQQVTLSCSPISGHRSVSWYQQTPGQGLQFLFEYFSETQRNKGNFPGRFSGRQFSNSRSEMNVSTLELGDSALYLCASSFSGGGQETQYFGPGTRLLVL.

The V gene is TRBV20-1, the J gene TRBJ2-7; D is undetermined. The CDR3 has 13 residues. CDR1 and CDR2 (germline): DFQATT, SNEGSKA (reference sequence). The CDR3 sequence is CGAIPTHSYEQYV. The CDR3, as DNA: TGCGGTGCTATTCCTACTCACTCCTACGAGCAGTACGTC.

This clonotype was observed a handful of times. CDR3 nucleotides: TGTGCCAGCAGCCTACAGGGGGAGTACACTGAAGCTTTCTTT. Protein product: CASSLQGEYTEAFF. The gene calls are TRBV12-3 or TRBV12-4 and TRBJ1-1; 8 bases fit TRBD1. The length of the CDR3 is 14 residues. The V segment lost 6 bases and the J segment 3 bases; nucleotides outside the gene matches: 6.

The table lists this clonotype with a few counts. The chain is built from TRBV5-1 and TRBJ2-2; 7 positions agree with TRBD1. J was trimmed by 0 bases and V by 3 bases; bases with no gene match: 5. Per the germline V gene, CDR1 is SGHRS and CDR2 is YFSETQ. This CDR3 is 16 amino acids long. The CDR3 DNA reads TGCGCCAGCAGCTCTACAGGGGCCGCGAACACCGGGGAGCTGTTTTTT. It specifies CASSSTGAANTGELFF.

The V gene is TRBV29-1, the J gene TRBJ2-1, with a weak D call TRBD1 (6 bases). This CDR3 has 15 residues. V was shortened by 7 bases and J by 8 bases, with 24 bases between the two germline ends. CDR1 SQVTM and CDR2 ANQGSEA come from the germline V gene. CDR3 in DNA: TGCAGCGCCGTTGGGGGTGGACAGCCCGCGGATGAGCAGTTCTTC. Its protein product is CSAVGGGQPADEQFF.

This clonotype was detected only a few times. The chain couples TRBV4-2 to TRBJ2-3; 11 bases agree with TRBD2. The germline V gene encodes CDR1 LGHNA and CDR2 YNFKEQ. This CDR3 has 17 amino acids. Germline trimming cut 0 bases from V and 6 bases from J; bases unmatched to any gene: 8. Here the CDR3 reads CASSQDVAGGPSDTQYF. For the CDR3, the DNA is TGTGCCAGCAGCCAAGATGTAGCGGGAGGGCCGAGTGATACGCAGTATTTT.

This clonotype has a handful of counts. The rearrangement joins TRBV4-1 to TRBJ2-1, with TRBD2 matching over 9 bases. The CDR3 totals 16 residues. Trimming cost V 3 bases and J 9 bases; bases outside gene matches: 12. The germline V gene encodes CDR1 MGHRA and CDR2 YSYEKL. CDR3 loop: CASSHPAGGSPVEQFF. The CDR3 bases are TGCGCCAGCAGCCATCCGGCGGGGGGGTCGCCAGTTGAGCAGTTCTTC.

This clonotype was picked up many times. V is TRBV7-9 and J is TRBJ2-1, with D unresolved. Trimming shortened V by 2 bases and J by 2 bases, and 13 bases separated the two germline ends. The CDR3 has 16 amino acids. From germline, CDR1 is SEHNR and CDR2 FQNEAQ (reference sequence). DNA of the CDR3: TGTGCCAGCAGCTTATCCCGGACCCCGGCCTACAATGAGCAGTTCTTC. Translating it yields CASSLSRTPAYNEQFF.

The CDR3 region is CASRVGQGYNEQFF. CDR3 coding DNA: TGTGCCAGCAGGGTGGGACAGGGGTACAATGAGCAGTTCTTC. This chain uses TRBV6-1 with TRBJ2-1, with TRBD1 matching 10 bases. The J segment lost 4 bases and the V segment lost 6 bases, leaving 3 bases of the junction unmatched. Per germline, CDR1 MNHNS and CDR2 SASEGT. The CDR3 runs to 14 residues.

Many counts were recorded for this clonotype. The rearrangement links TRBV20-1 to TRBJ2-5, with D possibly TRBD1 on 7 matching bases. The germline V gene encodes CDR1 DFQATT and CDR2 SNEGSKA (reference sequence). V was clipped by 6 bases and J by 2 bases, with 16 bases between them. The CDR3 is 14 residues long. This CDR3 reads CSAARGALQETQYF. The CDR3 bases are TGCAGTGCGGCCAGGGGGGCACTACAAGAGACCCAGTACTTC.

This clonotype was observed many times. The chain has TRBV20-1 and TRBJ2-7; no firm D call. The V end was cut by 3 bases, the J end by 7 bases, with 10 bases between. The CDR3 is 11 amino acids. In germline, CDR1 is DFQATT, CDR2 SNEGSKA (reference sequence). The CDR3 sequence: CSASPLGEQYF. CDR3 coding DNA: TGCAGTGCTAGCCCCCTCGGGGAGCAGTACTTC.

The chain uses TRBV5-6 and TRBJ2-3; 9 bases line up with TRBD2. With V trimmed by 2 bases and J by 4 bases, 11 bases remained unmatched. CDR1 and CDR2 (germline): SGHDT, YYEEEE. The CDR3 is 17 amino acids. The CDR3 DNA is TGTGCCAGCAGCTTTACATATAGCGGGAGAGTGGCAGATACGCAGTATTTT. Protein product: CASSFTYSGRVADTQYF.

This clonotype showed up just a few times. The CDR3 protein is CASSASREAGGTHEQYF. In nucleotides, the CDR3 is TGTGCCAGCAGCGCCTCCCGCGAAGCGGGAGGAACCCACGAGCAGTACTTC. The rearrangement uses TRBV9 and TRBJ2-7; 9 nucleotides line up with TRBD2. The V and J ends lost 3 bases and 5 bases, in that order; junction bases with no gene match: 15. CDR3 length equals 17 residues. CDR1 SGDLS and CDR2 YYNGEE come from the germline V gene.

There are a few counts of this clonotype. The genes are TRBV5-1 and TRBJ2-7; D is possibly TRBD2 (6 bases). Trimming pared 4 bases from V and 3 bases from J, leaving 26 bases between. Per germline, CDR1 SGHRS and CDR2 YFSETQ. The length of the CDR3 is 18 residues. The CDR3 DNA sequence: TGCGCCAGCAGCCCGAGGGTGGAGGAGGGTTACATATACTACGAGCAGTACTTC. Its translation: CASSPRVEEGYIYYEQYF.

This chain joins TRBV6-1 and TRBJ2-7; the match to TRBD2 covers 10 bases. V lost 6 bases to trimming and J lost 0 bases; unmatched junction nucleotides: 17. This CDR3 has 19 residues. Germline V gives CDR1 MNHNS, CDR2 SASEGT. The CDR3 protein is CASSNLGGMGLARSYEQYF. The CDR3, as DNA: TGTGCCAGCAGCAACTTAGGCGGAATGGGACTAGCGCGCTCCTACGAGCAGTACTTC.